What follows describes a single T cell receptor beta chain. Its antigen is as yet unknown. The sample belongs to a study of T cell responses to AZD1222 COVID-19 vaccine. Findings and limits, study-wide: Close to half of spike-specific TCRs reportedly recognize unmutated variant regions.

Deletions cut 8 bases from V and 9 bases from J, with 8 bases between. The CDR3 loop spans 10 amino acids. The method was immunoSEQ multiplex PCR; TCRdb's version includes in-frame clones alone and lacks a portion of them. The table shows approximately 80,000 clones, with 90% occurring only once. The sequence derives from an adult who received the AZD1222 COVID-19 vaccine. The chain carries TRBV12-3 or TRBV12-4 and TRBJ2-1; D remains ambiguous. Material: peripheral blood, obtained 28 days after the second AZD1222 dose. The CDR3 reads CASGTVEQFF. The CDR3 coding sequence is TGTGCCAGCGGTACGGTTGAGCAGTTCTTC.